The TCR beta chain described here comes from a study of blood T cell repertoires in COVID-19. Per the authors' pipeline: Reference gene primer amplification yielded estimated nucleated cell counts. Assay used: immunoSEQ multiplex PCR; TCRdb lists only in-frame clones, some missing. That table furnishes V, J and clone size, whereas the DNA furnished D and trimming. Among some 150,000 clones listed, 80% to 90% were seen once. The germline CDR1 and CDR2 sequences are SGHRS and YFSETQ. The CDR3 consists of 16 residues. V was clipped by 0 bases and J by 0 bases, with 10 bases between them. The V gene is TRBV5-1, the J gene TRBJ2-1, with D maybe TRBD2 (6 bases). The sample consisted of peripheral blood. The clonotype originates from a man between 65 and 79 years old with acute or convalescent COVID-19. Here the CDR3 reads CASSLVAVSSYNEQFF. The DNA of the CDR3 is TGCGCCAGCAGCTTGGTAGCGGTCAGCTCCTACAATGAGCAGTTCTTC.